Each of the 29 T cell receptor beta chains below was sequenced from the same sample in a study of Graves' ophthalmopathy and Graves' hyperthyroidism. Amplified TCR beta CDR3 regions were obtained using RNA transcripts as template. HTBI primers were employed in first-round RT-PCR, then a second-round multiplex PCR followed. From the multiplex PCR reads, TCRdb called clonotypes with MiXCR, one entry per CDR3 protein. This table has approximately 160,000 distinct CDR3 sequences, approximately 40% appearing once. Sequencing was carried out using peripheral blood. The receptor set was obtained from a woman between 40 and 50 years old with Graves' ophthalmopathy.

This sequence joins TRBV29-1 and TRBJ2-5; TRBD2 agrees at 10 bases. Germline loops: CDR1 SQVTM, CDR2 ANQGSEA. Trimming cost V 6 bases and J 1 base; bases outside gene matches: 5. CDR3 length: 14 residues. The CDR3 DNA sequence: TGCAGCGTGGTAGGGACTAGCGCCCAAGAGACCCAGTACTTC. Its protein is CSVVGTSAQETQYF.

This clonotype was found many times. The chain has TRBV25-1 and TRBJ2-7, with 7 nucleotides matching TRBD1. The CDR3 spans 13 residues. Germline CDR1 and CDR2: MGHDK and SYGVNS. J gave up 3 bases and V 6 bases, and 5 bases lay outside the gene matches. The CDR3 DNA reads TGTGCCAGCAGAGGACAGGCGGGCTACGAGCAGTACTTC. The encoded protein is CASRGQAGYEQYF.

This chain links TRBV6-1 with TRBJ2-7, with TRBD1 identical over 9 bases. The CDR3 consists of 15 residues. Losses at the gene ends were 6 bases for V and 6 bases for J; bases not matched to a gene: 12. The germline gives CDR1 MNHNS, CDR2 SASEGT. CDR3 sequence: CASRNTGTGRSEQYF. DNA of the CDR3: TGTGCCAGCAGGAACACCGGGACAGGGAGGTCCGAGCAGTACTTC.

CDR3 nucleotides: TGTGCCACCAGCAGAGATCGGCTAGCCGGGGAGCTGTTTTTT. Its protein product is CATSRDRLAGELFF. The chain is built from TRBV15 and TRBJ2-2; D unresolved. In germline, CDR1 is LNHNV, CDR2 YYDKDF (reference sequence). The length of the CDR3 is 14 residues. V shed 0 bases and J shed 6 bases, with 8 bases lying between them. Complete variable domain (other parts from reference TRBV15 and TRBJ2-2): DAMVIQNPRYQVTQFGKPVTLSCSQTLNHNVMYWYQQKSSQAPKLLFHYYDKDFNNEADTPDNFQSRRPNTSFCFLDIRSPGLGDTAMYLCATSRDRLAGELFFGEGSRLTVL.

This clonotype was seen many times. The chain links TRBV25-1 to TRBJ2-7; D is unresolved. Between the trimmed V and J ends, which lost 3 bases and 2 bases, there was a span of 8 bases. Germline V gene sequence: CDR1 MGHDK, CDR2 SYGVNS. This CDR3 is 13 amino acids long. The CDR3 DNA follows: TGTGCCAGCAGTGATTCAGGACCCTACGAGCAGTACTTC. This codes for CASSDSGPYEQYF.

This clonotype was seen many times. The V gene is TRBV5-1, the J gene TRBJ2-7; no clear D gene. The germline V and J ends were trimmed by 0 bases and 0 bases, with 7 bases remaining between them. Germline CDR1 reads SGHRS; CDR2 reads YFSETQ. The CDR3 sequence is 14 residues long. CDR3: CASSLEPSSYEQYF. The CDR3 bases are TGCGCCAGCAGCTTGGAGCCGAGCTCCTACGAGCAGTACTTC.

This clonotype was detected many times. CDR3 residues: CASSSRDLGSYEQYF. Written as DNA, the CDR3 is TGTGCCAGCAGCTCCAGGGACCTGGGCTCTTACGAGCAGTACTTC. V is TRBV7-2 and J is TRBJ2-7, with D tentatively TRBD1 or TRBD2 (5 bases each). The CDR3 covers 15 residues. The V end was cut by 4 bases, the J end by 4 bases, with 17 bases between. CDR1 and CDR2 (germline): SGHTA, FQGNSA.

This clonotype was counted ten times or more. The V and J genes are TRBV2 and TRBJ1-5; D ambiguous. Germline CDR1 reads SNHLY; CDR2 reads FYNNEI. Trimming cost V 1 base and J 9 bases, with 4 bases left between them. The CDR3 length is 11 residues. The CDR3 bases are TGTGCCAGCAGTGAAGAGGGGCCCCAGCATTTT. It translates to CASSEEGPQHF.

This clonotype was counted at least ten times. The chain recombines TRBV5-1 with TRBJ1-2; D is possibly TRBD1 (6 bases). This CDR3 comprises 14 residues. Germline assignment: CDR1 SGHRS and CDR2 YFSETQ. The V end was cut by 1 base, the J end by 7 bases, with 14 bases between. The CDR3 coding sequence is TGCGCCAGCAGCTTGTCTACACAGGGTTTTGGCTACACCTTC. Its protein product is CASSLSTQGFGYTF.

CDR3 DNA sequence: TGCGCCAGCAGTCGCGGTACCCCGGGACAGTCCAACATAGCACAAGAGACCCAGTACTTC. It encodes CASSRGTPGQSNIAQETQYF. The gene calls are TRBV5-1 and TRBJ2-5, with 7 nucleotides matching TRBD1. The CDR3 consists of 20 residues. Germline CDR1 is SGHRS and CDR2 is YFSETQ. Trimming cost V 5 bases and J 2 bases; bases outside gene matches: 24. Combining the CDR3 with reference TRBV5-1 and TRBJ2-5 gives the whole variable domain KAGVTQTPRYLIKTRGQQVTLSCSPISGHRSVSWYQQTPGQGLQFLFEYFSETQRNKGNFPGRFSGRQFSNSRSEMNVSTLELGDSALYLCASSRGTPGQSNIAQETQYFGPGTRLLVL.

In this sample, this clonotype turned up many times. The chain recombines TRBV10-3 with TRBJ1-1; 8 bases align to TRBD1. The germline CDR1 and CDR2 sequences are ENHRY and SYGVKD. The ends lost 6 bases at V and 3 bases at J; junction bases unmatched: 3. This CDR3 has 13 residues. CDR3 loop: CAISKTGDTEAFF. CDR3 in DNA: TGTGCCATCAGCAAGACAGGGGACACTGAAGCTTTCTTT.

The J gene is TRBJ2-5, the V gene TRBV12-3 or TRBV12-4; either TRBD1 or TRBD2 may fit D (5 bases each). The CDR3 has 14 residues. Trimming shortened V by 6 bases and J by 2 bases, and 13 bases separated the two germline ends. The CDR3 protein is CASSPREGQETQYF. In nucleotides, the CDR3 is TGTGCCAGCAGCCCCCGCGAGGGGCAAGAGACCCAGTACTTC.

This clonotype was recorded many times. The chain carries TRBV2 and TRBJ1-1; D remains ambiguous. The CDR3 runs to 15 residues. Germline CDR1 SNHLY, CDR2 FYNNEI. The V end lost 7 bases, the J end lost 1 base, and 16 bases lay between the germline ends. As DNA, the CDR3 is TGTGCCAGCACTCCTTTAGTTGGCCGGAACACTGAAGCTTTCTTT. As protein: CASTPLVGRNTEAFF.

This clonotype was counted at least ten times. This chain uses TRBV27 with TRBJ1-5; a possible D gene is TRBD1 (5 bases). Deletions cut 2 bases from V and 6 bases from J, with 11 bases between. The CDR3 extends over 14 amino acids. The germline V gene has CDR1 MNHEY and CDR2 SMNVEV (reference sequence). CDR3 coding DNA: TGTGCCAGCAGTTTAGGGGGTAGGGGTCAGCCCCAGCATTTT. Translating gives CASSLGGRGQPQHF.

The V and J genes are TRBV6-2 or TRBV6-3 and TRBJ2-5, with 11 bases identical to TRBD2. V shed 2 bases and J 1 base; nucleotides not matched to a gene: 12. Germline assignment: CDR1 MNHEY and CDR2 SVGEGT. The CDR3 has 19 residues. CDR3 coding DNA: TGTGCCAGCAGTTACACTCTAGCGGGGGGCATCGGTTCCCAAGAGACCCAGTACTTC. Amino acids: CASSYTLAGGIGSQETQYF.

CDR3 residues: CASSFAGRYEQYF. CDR3 bases: TGCGCCAGCAGCTTTGCCGGGAGATACGAGCAGTACTTC. The rearrangement links TRBV5-1 to TRBJ2-7; D is perhaps TRBD2 (6 bases). The CDR3 contains 13 residues. Trimming shortened V by 2 bases and J by 4 bases, and 10 bases separated the two germline ends. Germline V CDR1 and CDR2: SGHRS, YFSETQ.

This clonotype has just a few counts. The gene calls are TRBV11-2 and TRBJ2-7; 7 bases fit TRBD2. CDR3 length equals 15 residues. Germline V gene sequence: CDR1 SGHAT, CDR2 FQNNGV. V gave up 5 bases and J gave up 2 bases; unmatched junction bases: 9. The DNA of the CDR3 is TGTGCCAGCAGCCCCCCGACTAGCAAGGCCTACGAGCAGTACTTC. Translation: CASSPPTSKAYEQYF.

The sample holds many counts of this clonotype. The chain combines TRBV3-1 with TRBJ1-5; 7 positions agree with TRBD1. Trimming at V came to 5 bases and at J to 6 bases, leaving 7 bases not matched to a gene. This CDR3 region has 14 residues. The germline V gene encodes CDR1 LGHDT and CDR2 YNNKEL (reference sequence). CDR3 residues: CASSATGKGQPQHF. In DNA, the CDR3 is TGTGCCAGCAGCGCGACAGGGAAAGGTCAGCCCCAGCATTTT.

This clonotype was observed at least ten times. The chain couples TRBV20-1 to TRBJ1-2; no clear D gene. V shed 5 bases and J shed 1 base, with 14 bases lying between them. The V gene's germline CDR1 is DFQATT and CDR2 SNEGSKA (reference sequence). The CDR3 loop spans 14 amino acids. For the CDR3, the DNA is TGCAGTGCTGCCCCAAACAGTTTTAACTATGGCTACACCTTC. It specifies CSAAPNSFNYGYTF.

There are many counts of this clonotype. The CDR3 DNA reads as TGTGCCTGGAGCGACCGGGAAGAGCAGTACTTC. The encoded protein is CAWSDREEQYF. The V call is TRBV30, the J call TRBJ2-7; weak D call: TRBD2 (5 bases). Germline CDR1 is GTSNPN and CDR2 is SVGIG (reference sequence). The V end was cut by 3 bases, the J end by 7 bases, with 10 bases between. The CDR3 is 11 residues long.

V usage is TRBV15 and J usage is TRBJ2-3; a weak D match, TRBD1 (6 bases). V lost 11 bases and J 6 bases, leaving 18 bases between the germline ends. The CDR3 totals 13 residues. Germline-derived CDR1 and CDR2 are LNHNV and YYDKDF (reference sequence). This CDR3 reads CAARTVYDDTQYF. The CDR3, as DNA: TGTGCCGCTCGGACAGTTTACGACGATACGCAGTATTTT.

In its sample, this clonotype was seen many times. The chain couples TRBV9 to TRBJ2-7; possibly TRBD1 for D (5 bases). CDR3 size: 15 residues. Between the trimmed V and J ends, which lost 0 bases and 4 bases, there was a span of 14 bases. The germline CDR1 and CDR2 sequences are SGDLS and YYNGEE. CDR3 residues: CASSVEAGLQYEQYF. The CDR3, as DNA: TGTGCCAGCAGCGTAGAGGCAGGGTTGCAATACGAGCAGTACTTC.

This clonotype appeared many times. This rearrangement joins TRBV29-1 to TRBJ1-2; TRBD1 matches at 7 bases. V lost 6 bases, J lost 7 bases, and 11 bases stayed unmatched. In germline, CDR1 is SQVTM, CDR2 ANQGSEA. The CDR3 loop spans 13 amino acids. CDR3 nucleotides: TGCAGCGTAAAGTCAGGGGGGTCTGGTGGCTACACCTTC. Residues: CSVKSGGSGGYTF.

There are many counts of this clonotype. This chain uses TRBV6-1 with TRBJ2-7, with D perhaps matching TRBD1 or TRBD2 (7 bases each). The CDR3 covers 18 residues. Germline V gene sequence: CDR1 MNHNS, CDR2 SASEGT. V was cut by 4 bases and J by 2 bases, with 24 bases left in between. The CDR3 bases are TGTGCCAGCAGTGCCCACGCCGGGGGGACAGCCGATACCTACGAGCAGTACTTC. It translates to CASSAHAGGTADTYEQYF.

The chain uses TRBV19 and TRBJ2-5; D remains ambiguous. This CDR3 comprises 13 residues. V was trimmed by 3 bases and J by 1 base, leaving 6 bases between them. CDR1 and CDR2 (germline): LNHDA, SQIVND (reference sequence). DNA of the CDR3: TGTGCCAGTAGTATGGTCTTCCAAGAGACCCAGTACTTC. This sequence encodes CASSMVFQETQYF.

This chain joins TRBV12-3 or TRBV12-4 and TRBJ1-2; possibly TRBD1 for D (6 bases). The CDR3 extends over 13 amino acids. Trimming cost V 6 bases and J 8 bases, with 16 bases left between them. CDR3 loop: CASSQQGISGYTF. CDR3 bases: TGTGCCAGCAGCCAACAGGGAATTAGCGGCTACACCTTC.

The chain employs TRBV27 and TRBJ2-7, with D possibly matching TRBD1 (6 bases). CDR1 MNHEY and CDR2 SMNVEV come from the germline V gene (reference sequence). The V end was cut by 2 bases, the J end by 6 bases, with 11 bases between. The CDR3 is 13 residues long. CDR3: CASSLNRDGEQYF. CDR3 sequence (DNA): TGTGCCAGCAGTTTAAACAGGGATGGCGAGCAGTACTTC.

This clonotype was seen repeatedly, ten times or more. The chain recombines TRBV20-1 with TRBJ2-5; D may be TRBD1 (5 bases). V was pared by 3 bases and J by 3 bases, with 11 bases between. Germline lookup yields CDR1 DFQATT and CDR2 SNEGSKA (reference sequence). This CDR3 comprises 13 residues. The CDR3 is CSARSLGEETQYF. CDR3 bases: TGCAGTGCTAGGTCCTTAGGGGAAGAGACCCAGTACTTC.

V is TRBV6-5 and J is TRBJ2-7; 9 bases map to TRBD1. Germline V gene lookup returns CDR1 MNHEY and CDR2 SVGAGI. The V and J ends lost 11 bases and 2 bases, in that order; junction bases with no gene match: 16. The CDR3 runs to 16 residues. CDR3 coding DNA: TGTGCCGCTGTACTCGACCCGTGGACAGGGGCCTACGAGCAGTACTTC. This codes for CAAVLDPWTGAYEQYF.